This T cell receptor (beta chain) originates from a study of T cells in Graves' hyperthyroidism and ophthalmopathy. Notes on the study in general: Most thyroid clonotypes expanded above 0.001 were also detected in blood.

This clonotype was counted only a few times. Its target is not known. TCR beta CDR3 regions were amplified from RNA. HTBI primers were used for first-round RT-PCR of the TCR CDR3. TCRdb analysed the multiplex PCR reads with MiXCR anew, one entry per CDR3 protein. The sample holds around 560,000 distinct CDR3 sequences, roughly a sixth seen once. The PBMCs were taken from less than 11 ml of fresh peripheral blood. Germline CDR1 is MGHRA and CDR2 is YSYEKL. This CDR3 is 18 amino acids long. V was trimmed by 0 bases and J by 0 bases, leaving 15 bases between them. The chain joins TRBV4-1 to TRBJ2-1, with D possibly matching TRBD2 (5 bases). This TCR came from a woman under 30 with Graves' hyperthyroidism. The specimen sequenced was blood. As DNA, the CDR3 is TGCGCCAGCAGCCAAGAGTTCTGGCGGGCTGACTCCTACAATGAGCAGTTCTTC. Its protein is CASSQEFWRADSYNEQFF.